The sequence of this T cell receptor (beta chain) was determined in a study of cytomegalovirus exposure and HLA in healthy donors. General study points: Specific recognition of CMV antigens was confirmed in vitro for a few chains (all CMV-associated). A subsequent analysis found that TCR clusters from the first cohort also tended to co-occur in the approximately 130 validation repertoires, with around 94% of cluster scores above 0.

Concerning this clone: Its specificity is unknown.

Sequencing used immunoSEQ multiplex PCR; TCRdb keeps in-frame clones, though not all of them. In the table there are 110,000 to 150,000 clones, approximately 91% of which are singletons. Sequencing was performed on PBMCs. The TCR was taken from a man aged 18-30 years in good health and CMV-seronegative.

The CDR3 loop is CASSPRTSAHTGELFF. DNA for the CDR3: TGTGCCAGCAGCCCACGGACTAGCGCCCACACCGGGGAGCTGTTTTTT. V gene TRBV9 combines with J gene TRBJ2-2, with 9 positions matching TRBD2. Losses at the gene ends were 4 bases for V and 3 bases for J; bases not matched to a gene: 7. CDR1 is SGDLS, CDR2 YYNGEE, per germline. There are 16 residues in the CDR3.